These 2 T cell receptor beta chains originate from one sample sequenced in a study of beta chain features in type 1 diabetes. Expressed TCRB transcripts were sequenced after all isolated RNA was converted to cDNA. Profiling relied on immunoSEQ multiplex PCR, and the TCRdb table lists in-frame clones only, not all of them. This table has around 300,000 clones, approximately 8.1% appearing once. The sequencing sample was made of central memory CD4+ T cells from blood. These receptors were obtained from a woman between 18 and 29 years old in good health.

The V call is TRBV7-2, the J call TRBJ2-6; D remains ambiguous. V dropped 5 bases and J dropped 0 bases, with 11 bases sitting between them. The CDR3 is made up of 16 amino acids. Germline V CDR1 and CDR2: SGHTA, FQGNSA. The CDR3 spells CASSPRASSGANVLTF. CDR3 sequence (DNA): TGTGCCAGCAGCCCTCGGGCCAGCTCTGGGGCCAACGTCCTGACTTTC.

Ten or more counts support this clone. V gene TRBV5-6 combines with J gene TRBJ1-1; D not certain. The length of the CDR3 is 12 residues. Germline CDR1 SGHDT, CDR2 YYEEEE. With 0 bases removed from V and 4 bases from J, the gap between germline ends came to 4 bases. Here the CDR3 DNA reads TGTGCCAGCAGCTTGGGCAGCACTGAAGCTTTCTTT. It yields the protein CASSLGSTEAFF.